Below are 27 T cell receptor beta chains sequenced from a single sample in a study of T cell clones after liver transplantation (dated by TCRdb to about 2019). Libraries were prepared through the immunoSEQ multiplex PCR assay. TCRdb limited this immuneACCESS table to in-frame rearrangements with V and J called. A share of clones is missing; checked studies link under half to unresolved V genes, and the rest is unexplained. This sample lists about 71,000 clones; under 90% were detected once. The ten most abundant clones make up approximately 0.81% of the sample. The source material was CD4+ T cells from blood, sampled 12 months after liver transplant. These receptor sequences come from a human patient who received a liver transplant. Donor T cells from the graft may be present among the T cells after a transplant.

CDR3 region: CASSEAPSLIFSANSGANVLTF. The CDR3 coding sequence is TGTGCCAGCAGTGAAGCGCCCAGCTTGATCTTTTCGGCGAACTCTGGGGCCAACGTCCTGACTTTC. The chain employs TRBV2 and TRBJ2-6, with D hard to call. The CDR3 is made up of 22 amino acids. CDR1 and CDR2 from the germline V gene are SNHLY and FYNNEI. V gave up 0 bases and J gave up 0 bases, with 24 bases separating them.

The chain is built from TRBV11-2 and TRBJ2-7; 7 nucleotides agree with TRBD1. Germline CDR1 SGHAT, CDR2 FQNNGV. CDR3 length equals 19 residues. V lost 5 bases and J lost 5; bases outside the gene matches: 24. CDR3 amino acids: CASSKTFRDSALRADEQYF. CDR3 DNA: TGTGCCAGCAGCAAGACGTTCCGGGACAGCGCTCTTAGGGCGGACGAGCAGTACTTC.

This chain uses TRBV2 with TRBJ2-7; D possibly corresponds to TRBD2 (6 bases). The CDR3 loop spans 14 amino acids. Germline V gene lookup returns CDR1 SNHLY and CDR2 FYNNEI. The germline V and J ends were trimmed by 8 bases and 6 bases, with 20 bases remaining between them. CDR3 nucleotide sequence: TGTGCCAGCGGAACAGTAGGCGGGGCGGGCGAGCAGTACTTC. Its translation is CASGTVGGAGEQYF.

This chain connects TRBV19 to TRBJ2-1; 8 nucleotides agree with TRBD2. Losses at the gene ends were 3 bases for V and 6 bases for J; bases not matched to a gene: 4. The length of the CDR3 is 14 residues. The V gene's germline CDR1 is LNHDA and CDR2 SQIVND (reference sequence). The CDR3 spells CASSISGRLNEQFF. The CDR3 DNA reads TGTGCCAGTAGTATCAGCGGGAGACTCAATGAGCAGTTCTTC.

The rearrangement links TRBV6-5 to TRBJ1-1; weak D call: TRBD1 (5 bases). The CDR3 consists of 12 residues. Germline V gene data show CDR1 as MNHEY and CDR2 as SVGAGI. Trimming took off 6 bases at V and 6 bases at J, with 11 bases between the two ends. In DNA, the CDR3 is TGTGCCAGCAGGACCCGACAGTCTGAAGCTTTCTTT. Its protein is CASRTRQSEAFF.

This chain connects TRBV6-6 to TRBJ1-5, with D perhaps TRBD1 (5 bases). Looked up from germline, CDR1 is MNHNY and CDR2 is SVGAGI (reference sequence). Trimming pared 1 base from V and 7 bases from J, leaving 11 bases between. CDR3 length: 14 residues. CDR3 region: CASSYWQGAQPQHF. The CDR3 bases are TGTGCCAGCAGTTACTGGCAGGGAGCCCAGCCCCAGCATTTT.

The chain employs TRBV15 and TRBJ2-7; 8 nucleotides match TRBD1. Looked up from germline, CDR1 is LNHNV and CDR2 is YYDKDF (reference sequence). The CDR3 length is 14 residues. Losses at the gene ends were 6 bases for V and 6 bases for J; bases not matched to a gene: 10. CDR3 coding DNA: TGTGCCACCAGTAACCAGGGGGCGGATTCCGAGCAGTACTTC. This codes for CATSNQGADSEQYF.

This chain links TRBV10-3 with TRBJ1-2; possibly TRBD1 for D (5 bases). The CDR3 is 12 residues long. The V gene lost 7 bases and the J gene lost 4 bases, with 10 bases spanning the gap. Germline V gene sequence: CDR1 ENHRY, CDR2 SYGVKD. The CDR3 loop is CAITGHRYGYTF. In DNA form, the CDR3 reads TGTGCCATCACGGGGCATCGCTATGGCTACACCTTC.

This chain joins TRBV27 and TRBJ2-3; D gene ambiguous. The CDR3 covers 17 residues. CDR1 is MNHEY, CDR2 SMNVEV, per germline (reference sequence). Trimming took 6 bases from V and 2 from J, leaving 21 bases between them. The CDR3: CASSSPRARFPTDTQYF. CDR3 nucleotide sequence: TGTGCCAGCAGCTCCCCTAGGGCCCGTTTCCCCACAGATACGCAGTATTTT.

The chain combines TRBV7-9 with TRBJ1-1; TRBD1 matches at 7 bases. In germline, CDR1 is SEHNR, CDR2 FQNEAQ (reference sequence). The CDR3 contains 14 residues. V shed 5 bases and J 7 bases; nucleotides not matched to a gene: 10. CDR3 nucleotides: TGTGCCAGCAGCCATGGACAGGATTGGAGTGAAGCTTTCTTT. Translation: CASSHGQDWSEAFF. Looking up the rest from reference TRBV7-9 and TRBJ1-1 gives the full variable domain: DTGVSQNPRHKITKRGQNVTFRCDPISEHNRLYWYRQTLGQGPEFLTYFQNEAQLEKSRLLSDRFSAERPKGSFSTLEIQRTEQGDSAMYLCASSHGQDWSEAFFGQGTRLTVV.

The chain carries TRBV30 and TRBJ1-1; tentative D call: TRBD1 (5 bases). From germline, CDR1 is GTSNPN and CDR2 SVGIG (reference sequence). V shed 2 bases and J shed 6 bases, with 13 bases lying between them. The CDR3 totals 13 residues. The CDR3 DNA follows: TGTGCCTGGAGTCCTCGGGGACTTGCTGAAGCTTTCTTT. Its protein is CAWSPRGLAEAFF.

The rearrangement joins TRBV29-1 to TRBJ1-2; 7 nucleotides align to TRBD1. V shed 0 bases, J shed 5 bases, and the junction held 12 bases outside the gene matches. CDR1 is SQVTM and CDR2 is ANQGSEA in the germline V gene. This CDR3 has 16 amino acids. The CDR3 is CSVEDQGGATHYGYTF. In DNA, the CDR3 is TGCAGCGTTGAAGATCAGGGGGGAGCTACCCATTATGGCTACACCTTC.

This clone was seen a single time. CDR3 sequence reads: CASSYSTGAAYEQYF. The DNA for the CDR3 is TGTGCCAGCAGTTACTCGACAGGGGCTGCCTACGAGCAGTACTTC. V usage is TRBV6-5 and J usage is TRBJ2-7, with 8 bases identical to TRBD1. CDR3 size: 15 residues. Germline CDR1 and CDR2: MNHEY and SVGAGI. V was pared by 0 bases and J by 2 bases, with 3 bases of the junction left unmatched.

A remark on this clone: The same CDR3 can be traced to other DNA sequences in this sample. The chain employs TRBV9 and TRBJ2-7; no reliable D call. In germline, CDR1 is SGDLS, CDR2 YYNGEE. Trimming cost V 1 base and J 2 bases, with 10 bases left between them. The CDR3 has 14 amino acids. DNA of the CDR3: TGTGCCAGCAGCGTACAAGGGTTACCCTACGAGCAGTACTTC. This codes for CASSVQGLPYEQYF.

J is TRBJ2-1 and V is TRBV5-6; no definite D call. The CDR3 is 14 amino acids. Trimming took off 6 bases at V and 5 bases at J, with 15 bases between the two ends. CDR1 SGHDT and CDR2 YYEEEE come from the germline V gene. CDR3 nucleotides: TGTGCCAGCACCCGACCGCCTGCGGACAATGAGCAGTTCTTC. Encoded protein: CASTRPPADNEQFF.

This CDR3 is CASSPGPSGNTIYF. As DNA, the CDR3 is TGTGCCAGCAGTCCTGGTCCCTCTGGAAACACCATATATTTT. This rearrangement joins TRBV28 to TRBJ1-3; D gene uncertain. This CDR3 is 14 amino acids long. Per germline, CDR1 MDHEN and CDR2 SYDVKM. V shed 5 bases and J shed 0 bases, with 8 bases lying between them. Drawing the rest from reference TRBV28 and TRBJ1-3, the complete variable domain is DVKVTQSSRYLVKRTGEKVFLECVQDMDHENMFWYRQDPGLGLRLIYFSYDVKMKEKGDIPEGYSVSREKKERFSLILESASTNQTSMYLCASSPGPSGNTIYFGEGSWLTVV.

J is TRBJ2-1 and V is TRBV28; D may be TRBD1 or TRBD2 (6 bases each). With 6 bases removed from V and 9 bases from J, the gap between germline ends came to 33 bases. Germline V gene data show CDR1 as MDHEN and CDR2 as SYDVKM. The CDR3 covers 19 residues. The CDR3 DNA reads TGTGCCAGCAGGCAAACCTCTCCGTTTGAGGGGGGAGTTAGTGGTGAGCAGTTCTTC. Translated, it gives CASRQTSPFEGGVSGEQFF.

V usage is TRBV6-5 and J usage is TRBJ1-3; D is unclear. In germline, CDR1 is MNHEY, CDR2 SVGAGI. The CDR3 is 15 residues long. Trimming left V 8 bases short and J 0 bases short, with 14 bases between. The CDR3 is CASRNGPSSGNTIYF. CDR3 sequence (DNA): TGTGCCAGCCGGAATGGACCGAGCTCTGGAAACACCATATATTTT.

This clone was picked up one time. The chain carries TRBV29-1 and TRBJ1-1, with TRBD1 matching over 10 bases. The ends lost 4 bases at V and 6 bases at J; junction bases unmatched: 8. The CDR3 has 14 amino acids. CDR1 and CDR2 (germline): SQVTM, ANQGSEA. In DNA form, the CDR3 reads TGCAGCGTTGGACCGGACAGGGGGATCGCTGAAGCTTTCTTT. Translation gives CSVGPDRGIAEAFF.

The chain has TRBV5-1 and TRBJ1-1; maybe TRBD1 (5 bases). Trimming left V 4 bases short and J 3 bases short, with 16 bases between. This CDR3 contains 15 residues. Per the germline V gene, CDR1 is SGHRS and CDR2 is YFSETQ. In DNA, the CDR3 is TGCGCCAGCAGCGCCGGGACGCTCACTTACACTGAAGCTTTCTTT. Amino acid sequence: CASSAGTLTYTEAFF.

The chain has TRBV5-1 and TRBJ1-1; D unresolved. The CDR3 spans 14 residues. Germline CDR1 is SGHRS and CDR2 is YFSETQ. V gave up 2 bases and J gave up 4 bases, with 12 bases separating them. The CDR3, as DNA: TGCGCCAGCAGCTTTGGTGGTTCAGGCACTGAAGCTTTCTTT. Protein product: CASSFGGSGTEAFF.

This clone turned up a few times. This specimen includes other DNA sequences encoding the same CDR3. V usage is TRBV7-8 and J usage is TRBJ1-5; 8 bases fit TRBD1. The CDR3 consists of 15 residues. Germline CDR1 and CDR2: SGHVS and FQNEAQ. Trimming removed 5 bases from V and 4 bases from J; junction bases left unmatched: 7. Here the CDR3 reads CASSRTGSGNQPQHF. The CDR3 region has the DNA TGTGCCAGCAGCAGGACAGGGTCCGGGAATCAGCCCCAGCATTTT.

The chain employs TRBV6-6 and TRBJ1-1, with TRBD1 as a possible D gene (5 bases). V lost 3 bases and J 9 bases, leaving 17 bases between the germline ends. The CDR3 is 14 residues long. Germline V gives CDR1 MNHNY, CDR2 SVGAGI (reference sequence). CDR3 residues: CASSYSQGESQAFF. The DNA for the CDR3 is TGTGCCAGCAGTTATTCTCAGGGTGAGTCTCAAGCTTTCTTT.

The gene calls are TRBV28 and TRBJ2-6; TRBD2 is a possible D gene (6 bases). Germline lookup yields CDR1 MDHEN and CDR2 SYDVKM. The CDR3 is 17 amino acids. The germline V and J ends were trimmed by 5 bases and 0 bases, with 14 bases remaining between them. Here the CDR3 DNA reads TGTGCCAGCAGTCTTAGGAGGGGCCTCTCTGGGGCCAACGTCCTGACTTTC. Protein: CASSLRRGLSGANVLTF.

The chain joins TRBV5-4 to TRBJ2-7, with 10 bases lining up with TRBD2. The V segment lost 1 base and the J segment 4 bases; nucleotides outside the gene matches: 5. Germline V gives CDR1 SGHNT, CDR2 YYREEE (reference sequence). This CDR3 comprises 15 residues. The CDR3 nucleotides are TGTGCCAGCAGCTTGACTTATAGCGGGAGGTACGAGCAGTACTTC. Protein product: CASSLTYSGRYEQYF.

The chain employs TRBV6-5 and TRBJ1-5; D is perhaps TRBD1 (6 bases). Trimming pared 5 bases from V and 3 bases from J, leaving 11 bases between. The CDR3 totals 14 residues. CDR1 MNHEY and CDR2 SVGAGI come from the germline V gene. In nucleotides, the CDR3 is TGTGCCAGCAGTCCGAGACAGGACAATCAGCCCCAGCATTTT. It specifies CASSPRQDNQPQHF.

This clone has a handful of counts. The V gene is TRBV9, the J gene TRBJ1-1; D is perhaps TRBD1 (5 bases). Trimming stripped 4 bases from V and 1 base from J, with 11 bases between. CDR1 is SGDLS and CDR2 is YYNGEE in the germline V gene. The CDR3 sequence is 14 residues long. Written as DNA, the CDR3 is TGTGCCAGCAGCCCAGGGATCGGGAACACTGAAGCTTTCTTT. As protein: CASSPGIGNTEAFF.